Reported below is one T cell receptor (beta chain). V was shortened by 3 bases and J by 1 base, with 10 bases between the two germline ends. The CDR3 spans 14 residues. CDR1 DFQATT and CDR2 SNEGSKA come from the germline V gene (reference sequence). This entry comes from a study of blood T cell repertoires in COVID-19. Across the whole study: T cells, B-cell-depleted T cells, or PBMCs provided the cDNA or gDNA that served as material.

The repertoire was sequenced with immunoSEQ multiplex PCR; TCRdb's copy has only in-frame clones and lacks some. Of 150,000 to 200,000 clones in the sample, about four fifths are singletons; the top ten hold about 7.2%. The sequenced sample consisted of peripheral blood. The V gene is TRBV20-1, the J gene TRBJ1-3; weak D call: TRBD1 (5 bases). The receptor was isolated from a man aged 60 to 69 with acute or convalescent COVID-19. For the CDR3, the DNA is TGCAGTGCTAGTTTAGCAGGGTCTGGAAACACCATATATTTT. It is translated as CSASLAGSGNTIYF.